This T cell receptor (beta chain) came from a study of CD8 T cells in Susac syndrome. A quantity of about 0.5 to 1 ug RNA underwent reverse transcription using random hexamers. Each CDR3 protein gets one entry after TCRdb re-called the immunoSEQ multiplex PCR reads with MiXCR. The sample lists 140,000 to 150,000 distinct CDR3 sequences, 94% occurring once. Trimming cost V 4 bases and J 10 bases, with 8 bases left between them. CDR1 and CDR2 (germline): ENHRY, SYGVKD. This CDR3 spans 11 amino acids. In blood CD8+ and CD4+ T cells, TCR beta underwent sequencing. The control participants were healthy donors, and these controls were matched with respect to both age and sex.

The V and J genes are TRBV10-3 and TRBJ2-1, with a tentative D call TRBD2 (5 bases). This TCR derives from a human donor in good health. The sample consisted of CD4+ T cells from PBMCs. In DNA, the CDR3 is TGTGCCATCAGTGCTTCGGGAGAGCAGTTCTTC. It translates to CAISASGEQFF.